The 2 T cell receptor beta chains given below trace back to one sample, sequenced in a study of cytomegalovirus exposure and HLA in healthy donors. Assay used: immunoSEQ multiplex PCR; TCRdb lists only in-frame clones, some missing. Among about 160,000 clones, 85% were seen once, and the ten largest hold about 2.3%. The sample taken for sequencing was PBMCs. All receptors come from a man younger than 45 in good health and CMV-seropositive.

The CDR3 region is CASSQGWERSSTDTQYF. DNA of the CDR3: TGCGCCAGCAGCCAGGGGTGGGAGCGATCTAGCACAGATACGCAGTATTTT. The genes are TRBV4-3 and TRBJ2-3; a possible D gene is TRBD2 (5 bases). V was clipped by 3 bases and J by 0 bases, with 16 bases between them. The germline CDR1 and CDR2 sequences are LGHNA and YSLEER. This CDR3 is built from 17 residues.

This rearrangement joins TRBV6-5 to TRBJ1-1; no clear D gene. There are 16 residues in the CDR3. V was shortened by 0 bases and J by 0 bases, with 11 bases between the two germline ends. Germline V CDR1 and CDR2: MNHEY, SVGAGI. The CDR3 sequence is CASSYSRGLMNTEAFF. The CDR3 bases are TGTGCCAGCAGTTACTCGAGAGGACTCATGAACACTGAAGCTTTCTTT.